Presented here are 5 T cell receptor beta chains from one specimen sequenced in a study of blood T cell repertoires in COVID-19. Sequenced by immunoSEQ multiplex PCR; TCRdb stores in-frame clones only, minus some. The sample records 300,000 to 400,000 clones, roughly 86% being singletons. Source material: peripheral blood. The receptors were gathered from a woman in her sixties or seventies with COVID-19, enrolled during active disease.

This clone was seen a few times. CDR3 in amino acids: CASRKQGNNEKLFF. The CDR3 nucleotides read TGTGCCAGCCGCAAACAGGGGAATAATGAAAAACTGTTTTTT. The chain carries TRBV18 and TRBJ1-4; 7 bases fit TRBD1. This CDR3 region has 14 residues. The ends lost 8 bases at V and 4 bases at J; junction bases unmatched: 7. Per germline, CDR1 KGHSH and CDR2 LQKENI.

The J gene is TRBJ1-6, the V gene TRBV6-6; 11 bases fit TRBD1. The germline gives CDR1 MNHNY, CDR2 SVGAGI (reference sequence). The CDR3 loop spans 13 amino acids. With V trimmed by 6 bases and J by 13 bases, 5 bases remained unmatched. CDR3 coding DNA: TGTGCCAGCAGGGACAGGGGGCGCCCGCCCCTCCACTTT. Amino acids: CASRDRGRPPLHF.

V and J are TRBV9 and TRBJ2-1; the D gene is possibly TRBD1 (6 bases). The CDR3 is 16 residues long. The V gene's germline CDR1 is SGDLS and CDR2 YYNGEE. The V and J ends lost 4 bases and 0 bases respectively, with 14 bases between them. CDR3 loop: CASSLLGQSSYNEQFF. The CDR3 DNA follows: TGTGCCAGCAGCCTACTAGGACAGAGCTCCTACAATGAGCAGTTCTTC.

The gene calls are TRBV7-2 and TRBJ1-1; D is ambiguous. V lost 1 base, J lost 6 bases, and 15 bases lay in between. Per germline, CDR1 SGHTA and CDR2 FQGNSA. The CDR3 spans 15 residues. CDR3 nucleotides: TGTGCCAGCAGCTTAGGTTCGGCTTCGAGCGCTGAAGCTTTCTTT. Translation: CASSLGSASSAEAFF.

The rearrangement uses TRBV15 and TRBJ1-1, with D perhaps matching TRBD1 (6 bases). The CDR3 length is 15 residues. The V and J ends lost 6 bases and 1 base respectively, with 15 bases between them. CDR1 is LNHNV, CDR2 YYDKDF, per germline (reference sequence). The CDR3 nucleotides are TGTGCCACCAGGTCAGGGGTGGGGAGGAACACTGAAGCTTTCTTT. Translated: CATRSGVGRNTEAFF. Full variable domain (outside the CDR3, taken from reference TRBV15 and TRBJ1-1): DAMVIQNPRYQVTQFGKPVTLSCSQTLNHNVMYWYQQKSSQAPKLLFHYYDKDFNNEADTPDNFQSRRPNTSFCFLDIRSPGLGDTAMYLCATRSGVGRNTEAFFGQGTRLTVV.